A selection of T cell receptor beta chains follows, all from one sample in a study of shared clonotypes between healthy human individuals. The assay was immunoSEQ multiplex PCR, and TCRdb's table has in-frame clones only and misses some. The sample consists of approximately 1.1 million clones, around 78% of them appearing once. The sequencing input was memory CD4+ T cells from PBMCs. These receptors all stem from a man aged 18 to 30 in good health. Some clones in this sample may be carry-over from other donors' samples. Both conserved end residues are part of each CDR3. Fields, in order: V gene, clone size, D gene, J gene, CDR3 DNA, CDR3 protein. D genes are given only for firm matches. Clone size is not always given. Where it is, it says once, few, many or a class for expanded clones.

>TRBV5-6|NA|NA|TRBJ2-2
TGTGCCAGCAGCTTAACGCTTCGGCGTGGGGAGCTGTTTTTT
CASSLTLRRGELFF
>TRBV14|NA|TRBD1|TRBJ2-2
TGTGCCAGCAGCCAACAGGGGGCCACCGGGGAGCTGTTTTTT
CASSQQGATGELFF
>TRBV9|NA|TRBD2|TRBJ2-1
TGTGCCAGCAGCGTAGAATGGGCGGGGGTACCCAATGAGCAGTTCTTC
CASSVEWAGVPNEQFF
>TRBV6-6|once|TRBD1|TRBJ1-5
TGTGCCAGCACCTCGGGCAGGGGGCATCAGCCCCAGCATTTT
CASTSGRGHQPQHF
>TRBV6-1|NA|NA|TRBJ2-7
TGTGCCAGCAGTGAGGTAACCTACGAGCAGTACTTC
CASSEVTYEQYF
>TRBV28|NA|NA|TRBJ2-7
TGTGCCAGCAGTTTATGGGCCCCGGAGATAGAATACGAGCAGTACTTC
CASSLWAPEIEYEQYF
>TRBV29-1|NA|NA|TRBJ1-2
TGCAGCGTTGAAGGGCGGGGTTTAAACTATGGCTACACCTTC
CSVEGRGLNYGYTF
>TRBV4-2|NA|NA|TRBJ1-5
TGTGCCAGCAGCCTAGGGACATCAGAGCGGGTCGATCAGCCCCAGCATTTT
CASSLGTSERVDQPQHF
>TRBV4-2|NA|TRBD2|TRBJ2-1
TGTGCCAGCAGCCAACGGAAAGGGCTAGCGGGTTCTGATGAGCAGTTCTTC
CASSQRKGLAGSDEQFF
>TRBV5-1|NA|TRBD2|TRBJ2-7
TGCGCCAGCAGCTTGGGGGGACTAGGGAACGAGCAGTACTTC
CASSLGGLGNEQYF
>TRBV30|many|NA|TRBJ2-7
TGTGCCTGGAGTCGCCAGGGGTTCGCATCCTACGAGCAGTACTTC
CAWSRQGFASYEQYF